Listed here is a single T cell receptor (beta chain). Its matching antigen is unknown. The data derive from a study of vaccination effects on CD4 cells after COVID-19. As for the study in general: All study participants received two doses of BNT162b2 or mRNA-1273 vaccine. General study results and limits: Late after vaccination, infection- and vaccine-induced clones showed marked clonal contraction. Cross-reactivity with common cold coronaviruses was shown by only 1 of 255 vaccine-induced clones in healthy vaccinees.

ViraFEST assay sequencing came after antigen-specific CD4+ T cells were expanded with viral peptide pools. Cells that had been cultured for approximately eleven days were the source of isolated CD4+ T cells. People in the vaccine group had not been infected with SARS-CoV-2 before, and their nucleocapsid antibodies were negative. Cultures had half their medium replaced with IL-2 medium on days 3 and 7. This CDR3 region has 17 residues. Germline V gives CDR1 SGHRS, CDR2 YFSETQ. V lost 0 bases and J lost 4, with 18 bases in between. Using immunoSEQ multiplex PCR, the repertoire was profiled, and TCRdb retains in-frame clones only, with some absent. Found here are fewer than 25,000 clones, 65% to 70% of them singletons; the top ten hold 11%.

This chain connects TRBV5-1 to TRBJ2-3; D is undetermined. The origin of this receptor is a human donor who received a COVID-19 vaccine. This specimen was CD4+ T cells from PBMCs cultured with HCoV-NL63 spike peptides, taken before COVID-19 vaccination. CDR3 coding DNA: TGCGCCAGCAGCTTGGCCGTTAGGACCGGTCAGGCAGATACGCAGTATTTT. The encoded protein is CASSLAVRTGQADTQYF.